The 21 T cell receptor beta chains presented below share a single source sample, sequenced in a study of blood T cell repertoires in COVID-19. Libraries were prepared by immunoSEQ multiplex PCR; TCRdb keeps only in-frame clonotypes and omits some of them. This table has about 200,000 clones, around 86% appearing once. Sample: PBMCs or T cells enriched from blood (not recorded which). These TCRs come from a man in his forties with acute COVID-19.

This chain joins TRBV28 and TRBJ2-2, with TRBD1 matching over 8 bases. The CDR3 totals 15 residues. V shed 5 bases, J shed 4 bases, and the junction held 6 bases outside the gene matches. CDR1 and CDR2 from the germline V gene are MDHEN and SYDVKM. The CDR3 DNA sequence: TGTGCCAGCAGTCTCTCAGGACAGGGCACCGGGGAGCTGTTTTTT. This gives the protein CASSLSGQGTGELFF.

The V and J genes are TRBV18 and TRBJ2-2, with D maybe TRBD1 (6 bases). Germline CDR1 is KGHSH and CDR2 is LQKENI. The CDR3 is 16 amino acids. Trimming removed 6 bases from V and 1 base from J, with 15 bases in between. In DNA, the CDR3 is TGTGCCAGCTCCCCCGAGACAGGAATGAACACCGGGGAGCTGTTTTTT. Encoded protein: CASSPETGMNTGELFF.

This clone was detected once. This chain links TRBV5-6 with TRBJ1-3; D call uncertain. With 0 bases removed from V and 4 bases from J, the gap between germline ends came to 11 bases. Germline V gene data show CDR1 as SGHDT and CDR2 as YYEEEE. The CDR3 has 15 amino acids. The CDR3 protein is CASSLDRVRGNTIYF. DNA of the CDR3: TGTGCCAGCAGCTTGGACCGGGTTCGGGGAAACACCATATATTTT.

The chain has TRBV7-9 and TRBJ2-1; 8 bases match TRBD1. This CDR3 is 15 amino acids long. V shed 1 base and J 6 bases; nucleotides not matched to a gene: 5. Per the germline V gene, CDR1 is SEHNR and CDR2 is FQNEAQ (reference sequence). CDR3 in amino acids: CASSLGTGIINEQFF. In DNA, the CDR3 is TGTGCCAGCAGCTTAGGGACAGGGATAATCAATGAGCAGTTCTTC.

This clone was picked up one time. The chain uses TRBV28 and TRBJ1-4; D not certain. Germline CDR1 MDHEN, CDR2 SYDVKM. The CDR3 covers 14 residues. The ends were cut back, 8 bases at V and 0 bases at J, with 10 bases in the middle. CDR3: CASSLAATNEKLFF. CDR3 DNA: TGTGCCAGCTCCCTGGCGGCAACTAATGAAAAACTGTTTTTT. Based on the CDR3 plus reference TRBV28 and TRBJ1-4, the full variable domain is DVKVTQSSRYLVKRTGEKVFLECVQDMDHENMFWYRQDPGLGLRLIYFSYDVKMKEKGDIPEGYSVSREKKERFSLILESASTNQTSMYLCASSLAATNEKLFFGSGTQLSVL.

The CDR3 DNA reads as TGTGCCAGCACATTCGGGACTCTCTACGAGCAGTACTTC. Its protein is CASTFGTLYEQYF. The rearrangement uses TRBV7-2 and TRBJ2-7; D is perhaps TRBD2 (6 bases). Germline lookup yields CDR1 SGHTA and CDR2 FQGNSA. This CDR3 is built from 13 residues. V lost 7 bases, J lost 3 bases, and 13 bases lay in between. Filled out from reference TRBV7-2 and TRBJ2-7, the complete variable domain reads GAGVSQSPSNKVTEKGKDVELRCDPISGHTALYWYRQSLGQGLEFLIYFQGNSAPDKSGLPSDRFSAERTGGSVSTLTIQRTQQEDSAVYLCASTFGTLYEQYFGPGTRLTVT.

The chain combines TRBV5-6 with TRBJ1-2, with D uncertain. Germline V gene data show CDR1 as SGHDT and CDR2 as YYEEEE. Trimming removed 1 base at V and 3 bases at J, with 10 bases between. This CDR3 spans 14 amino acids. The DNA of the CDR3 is TGTGCCAGCAGCTTGCAAGGAGTAGACTATGGCTACACCTTC. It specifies CASSLQGVDYGYTF.

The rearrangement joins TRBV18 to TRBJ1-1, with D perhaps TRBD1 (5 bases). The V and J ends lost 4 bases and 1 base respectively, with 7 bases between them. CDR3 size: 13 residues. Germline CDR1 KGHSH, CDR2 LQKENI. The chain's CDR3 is CASSLQGNTEAFF. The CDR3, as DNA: TGTGCCAGCTCACTCCAGGGGAACACTGAAGCTTTCTTT.

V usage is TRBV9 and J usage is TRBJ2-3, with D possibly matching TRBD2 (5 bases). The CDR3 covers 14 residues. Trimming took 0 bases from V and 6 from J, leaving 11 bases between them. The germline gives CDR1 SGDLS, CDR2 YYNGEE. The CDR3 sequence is CASSVGTGKDTQYF. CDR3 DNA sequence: TGTGCCAGCAGCGTAGGAACCGGGAAGGATACGCAGTATTTT.

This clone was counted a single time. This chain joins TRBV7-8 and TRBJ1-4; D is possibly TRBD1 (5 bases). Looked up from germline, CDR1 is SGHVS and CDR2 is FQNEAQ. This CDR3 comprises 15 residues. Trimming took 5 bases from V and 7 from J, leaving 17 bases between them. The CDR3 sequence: CASSPRGGLSEKLFF. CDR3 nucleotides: TGTGCCAGCAGCCCACGTGGGGGGTTGAGTGAAAAACTGTTTTTT.

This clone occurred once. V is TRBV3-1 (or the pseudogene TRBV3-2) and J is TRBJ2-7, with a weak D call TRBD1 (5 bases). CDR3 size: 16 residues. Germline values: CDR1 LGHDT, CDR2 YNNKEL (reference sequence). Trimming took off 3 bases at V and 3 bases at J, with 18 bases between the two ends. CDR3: CASSHSTWGSSYEQYF. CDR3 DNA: TGTGCCAGCAGCCATTCAACTTGGGGCAGCAGCTACGAGCAGTACTTC.

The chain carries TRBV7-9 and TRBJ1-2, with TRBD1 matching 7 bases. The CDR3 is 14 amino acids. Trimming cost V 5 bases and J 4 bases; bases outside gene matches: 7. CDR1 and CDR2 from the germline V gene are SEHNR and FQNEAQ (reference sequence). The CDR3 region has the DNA TGTGCCAGCAGCCACAACACAGGGGCCTATGGCTACACCTTC. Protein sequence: CASSHNTGAYGYTF.

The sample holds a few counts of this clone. CDR3 sequence reads: CASSQVGSGIAYNEQFF. The CDR3 region has the DNA TGTGCCAGCAGCCAAGTGGGTAGCGGGATAGCATACAATGAGCAGTTCTTC. The genes are TRBV4-2 and TRBJ2-1, with 8 bases that match TRBD2. Trimming at V came to 1 base and at J to 4 bases, leaving 9 bases not matched to a gene. Per germline, CDR1 LGHNA and CDR2 YNFKEQ. The CDR3 extends over 17 amino acids.

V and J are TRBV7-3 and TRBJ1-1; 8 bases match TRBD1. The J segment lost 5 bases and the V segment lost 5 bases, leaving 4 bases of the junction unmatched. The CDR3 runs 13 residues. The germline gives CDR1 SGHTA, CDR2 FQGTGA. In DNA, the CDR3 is TGTGCCAGCAGCGGACAGGGTTTGACTGAAGCTTTCTTT. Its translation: CASSGQGLTEAFF.

The CDR3, as DNA: TGCAGCGTTGTACCTGACAACTCCTACGAGCAGTACTTC. Amino acid sequence: CSVVPDNSYEQYF. This rearrangement joins TRBV29-1 to TRBJ2-7; no clear D. V was shortened by 4 bases and J by 0 bases, with 10 bases between the two germline ends. The CDR3 sequence is 13 residues long. CDR1 SQVTM and CDR2 ANQGSEA come from the germline V gene.

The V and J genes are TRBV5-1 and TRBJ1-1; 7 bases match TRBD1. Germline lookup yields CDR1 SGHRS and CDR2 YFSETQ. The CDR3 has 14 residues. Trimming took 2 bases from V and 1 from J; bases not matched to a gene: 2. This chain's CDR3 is CASSFGDRNTEAFF. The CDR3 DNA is TGCGCCAGCAGCTTCGGGGACAGGAACACTGAAGCTTTCTTT.

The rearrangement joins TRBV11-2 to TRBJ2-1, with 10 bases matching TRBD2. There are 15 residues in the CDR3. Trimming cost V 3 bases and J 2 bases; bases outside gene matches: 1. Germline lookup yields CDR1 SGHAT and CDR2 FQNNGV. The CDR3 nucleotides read TGTGCCAGCAGCTTTACTAGCGGGACCTACAATGAGCAGTTCTTC. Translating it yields CASSFTSGTYNEQFF.

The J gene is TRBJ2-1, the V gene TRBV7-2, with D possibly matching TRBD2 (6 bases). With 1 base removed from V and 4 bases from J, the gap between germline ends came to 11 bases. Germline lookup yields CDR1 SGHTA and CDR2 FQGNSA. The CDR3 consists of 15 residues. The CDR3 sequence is CASSLGEVKYNEQFF. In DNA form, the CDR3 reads TGTGCCAGCAGCTTAGGGGAGGTGAAGTACAATGAGCAGTTCTTC.

The CDR3 spells CASGTGLRNTIYF. DNA of the CDR3: TGTGCCAGCGGGACAGGGTTAAGAAACACCATATATTTT. The chain recombines TRBV6-1 with TRBJ1-3; 9 nucleotides align to TRBD1. The V segment lost 8 bases and the J segment 5 bases; nucleotides outside the gene matches: 4. The CDR3 sequence is 13 residues long. Per germline, CDR1 MNHNS and CDR2 SASEGT.

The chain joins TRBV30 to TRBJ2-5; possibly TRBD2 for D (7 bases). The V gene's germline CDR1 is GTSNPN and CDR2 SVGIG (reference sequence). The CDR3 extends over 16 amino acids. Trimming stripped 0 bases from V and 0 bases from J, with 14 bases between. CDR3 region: CAWSVSGRGYQETQYF. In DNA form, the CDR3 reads TGTGCCTGGAGTGTAAGTGGGAGGGGGTACCAAGAGACCCAGTACTTC.

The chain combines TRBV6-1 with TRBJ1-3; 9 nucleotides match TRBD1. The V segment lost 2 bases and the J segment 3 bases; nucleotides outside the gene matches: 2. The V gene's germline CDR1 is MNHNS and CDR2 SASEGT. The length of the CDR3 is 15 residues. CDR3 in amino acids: CASSEWTGVGNTIYF. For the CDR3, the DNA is TGTGCCAGCAGTGAATGGACAGGGGTTGGAAACACCATATATTTT.